A single sample is the source of the 13 T cell receptor beta chains below, sequenced in a study of cytomegalovirus exposure and HLA in healthy donors. The study ran its PCR with 60 Vbeta and 13 Jbeta primers. Sequencing was performed with immunoSEQ multiplex PCR; in TCRdb, only in-frame clones are kept and a portion is missing. The data hold 150,000 to 200,000 clones, with 65% to 85% observed a single time. The specimen was PBMCs. These receptors were taken from a girl between 10 and 17 years old in good health and CMV-seropositive.

The gene calls are TRBV5-1 and TRBJ2-6; unclear D gene. The germline gives CDR1 SGHRS, CDR2 YFSETQ. The CDR3 length is 15 residues. The V end was cut by 0 bases, the J end by 2 bases, with 6 bases between. Here the CDR3 reads CASSLEGAGANVLTF. In nucleotides, the CDR3 is TGCGCCAGCAGCTTGGAAGGAGCTGGGGCCAACGTCCTGACTTTC.

This chain links TRBV18 with TRBJ1-5, with D unclear. The germline V and J ends were trimmed by 2 bases and 7 bases, with 12 bases remaining between them. The length of the CDR3 is 14 residues. Germline loops: CDR1 KGHSH, CDR2 LQKENI. The CDR3: CASSPFEEQQPQHF. The CDR3 DNA is TGTGCCAGCTCACCATTCGAGGAGCAACAGCCCCAGCATTTT.

The V call is TRBV6-4, the J call TRBJ1-2, with D uncertain. This CDR3 has 15 amino acids. Germline V gene sequence: CDR1 MRHNA, CDR2 SNTAGT. V lost 6 bases, J lost 0 bases, and 14 bases lay in between. CDR3 DNA sequence: TGTGCCAGCAGACAGTCTATCCTCCCTAACTATGGCTACACCTTC. As protein: CASRQSILPNYGYTF.

The V call is TRBV6-5, the J call TRBJ1-5, with D perhaps TRBD1 (6 bases). The length of the CDR3 is 15 residues. CDR1 MNHEY and CDR2 SVGAGI come from the germline V gene. The V end was cut by 0 bases, the J end by 0 bases, with 6 bases between. The CDR3 nucleotides read TGTGCCAGCAGTTACTCGGACAGTAGCAATCAGCCCCAGCATTTT. It yields the protein CASSYSDSSNQPQHF.

This clone was seen once. The chain combines TRBV11-3 with TRBJ2-5; 12 nucleotides align to TRBD2. V shed 6 bases and J 5 bases; nucleotides not matched to a gene: 7. The CDR3 is 15 amino acids. Germline CDR1 is SGHNT and CDR2 is YENEEA. CDR3 sequence reads: CASSSSGRGLETQYF. The CDR3 DNA sequence: TGTGCCAGCAGTTCTAGCGGGAGGGGTTTGGAGACCCAGTACTTC.

This clone appeared a single time. The J gene is TRBJ2-7, the V gene TRBV7-8; D unresolved. The CDR3 length is 13 residues. The germline gives CDR1 SGHVS, CDR2 FQNEAQ. V was cut by 1 base and J by 5 bases, with 9 bases left in between. The chain's CDR3 is CASSLGVGHEQYF. CDR3 nucleotide sequence: TGTGCCAGCAGCTTAGGGGTGGGCCACGAGCAGTACTTC.

This chain connects TRBV11-2 to TRBJ1-1; D gene uncertain. The CDR3 consists of 14 residues. The germline gives CDR1 SGHAT, CDR2 FQNNGV. The ends were cut back, 2 bases at V and 0 bases at J, with 7 bases in the middle. CDR3 in DNA: TGTGCCAGCAGCTTACAGGTTATGAACACTGAAGCTTTCTTT. Amino acid sequence: CASSLQVMNTEAFF.

The chain combines TRBV6-1 with TRBJ1-2, with D possibly being TRBD1 (5 bases). V shed 4 bases and J shed 2 bases, with 8 bases lying between them. The CDR3 is 13 residues long. CDR1 MNHNS and CDR2 SASEGT come from the germline V gene. The DNA for the CDR3 is TGTGCCAGCAGTGCACAGGAAAACTATGGCTACACCTTC. It codes for CASSAQENYGYTF.

In its sample, this clone was seen once. V usage is TRBV15 and J usage is TRBJ1-2, with a possible D match to TRBD1 (6 bases). The CDR3 runs to 13 residues. The germline gives CDR1 LNHNV, CDR2 YYDKDF (reference sequence). The V and J ends lost 4 bases and 2 bases respectively, with 8 bases between them. The CDR3 is CATSKDRNYGYTF. DNA for the CDR3: TGTGCCACCAGCAAGGACAGAAACTATGGCTACACCTTC.

This clone was picked up a small number of times. This sequence joins TRBV10-3 and TRBJ1-4, with a tentative D call TRBD1 (5 bases). V was pared by 6 bases and J by 5 bases, with 10 bases between. CDR1 ENHRY and CDR2 SYGVKD come from the germline V gene. The CDR3 has 13 residues. DNA of the CDR3: TGTGCCATCAGGGCGGGACCCAATGAAAAACTGTTTTTT. It codes for CAIRAGPNEKLFF.

In this sample, this clone turned up a few times. The chain carries TRBV6-5 and TRBJ1-3; D is possibly TRBD1 (6 bases). The ends were cut back, 5 bases at V and 0 bases at J, with 8 bases in the middle. The CDR3 is 14 residues long. CDR1 and CDR2 from the germline V gene are MNHEY and SVGAGI. CDR3 DNA: TGTGCCAGCAGTAGGACAGTCTCTGGAAACACCATATATTTT. Its protein product is CASSRTVSGNTIYF.

The rearrangement joins TRBV6-1 to TRBJ2-1, with 8 positions matching TRBD1. The CDR3 length is 17 residues. The germline V gene encodes CDR1 MNHNS and CDR2 SASEGT. V was pared by 0 bases and J by 4 bases, with 8 bases of the junction left unmatched. The CDR3 DNA reads TGTGCCAGCAGTGAAGCATTAGGGGACAGGACATACAATGAGCAGTTCTTC. Translated: CASSEALGDRTYNEQFF.

The chain recombines TRBV30 with TRBJ1-1; the D gene is possibly TRBD1 (6 bases). Germline V gene lookup returns CDR1 GTSNPN and CDR2 SVGIG (reference sequence). Deletions cut 2 bases from V and 4 bases from J, with 17 bases between. The CDR3 sequence is 15 residues long. CDR3: CAWSRAGGAFTEAFF. CDR3 bases: TGTGCCTGGAGTAGGGCGGGGGGGGCCTTCACTGAAGCTTTCTTT.